This passage covers 18 T cell receptor beta chains from one sample sequenced in a study of kidney transplant recipient with SARS-CoV-2 infection. Each CDR3 protein is one row after TCRdb ran MiXCR on the reads. The sample records fewer than 250,000 distinct CDR3 sequences, roughly 26% being singletons. This material consisted of a blood sample, taken at baseline and on day 111 from a kidney transplant recipient. Source of these receptors: a young adult male patient who had COVID-19 and was a kidney transplant recipient. Some of these T cells may belong to the graft donor.

In its sample, this clonotype was seen many times. The rearrangement links TRBV2 to TRBJ2-7; TRBD2 might be the D (6 bases). Trimming pared 8 bases from V and 5 bases from J, leaving 19 bases between. This CDR3 is 14 amino acids long. Germline V CDR1 and CDR2: SNHLY, FYNNEI. DNA of the CDR3: TGTGCCAGCCGAAGGGGTGGAGGGGAGCACGAGCAGTACTTC. Protein: CASRRGGGEHEQYF.

This sequence joins TRBV9 and TRBJ2-2; possible D gene TRBD2, 5 bases. V dropped 0 bases and J dropped 4 bases, with 10 bases sitting between them. CDR1 is SGDLS, CDR2 YYNGEE, per germline. The CDR3 sequence is 15 residues long. CDR3 region: CASSVEGRVTGELFF. DNA for the CDR3: TGTGCCAGCAGCGTAGAAGGGCGGGTCACCGGGGAGCTGTTTTTT.

This clonotype was seen a few times. The chain is built from TRBV10-3 and TRBJ2-1, with 8 nucleotides matching TRBD2. The CDR3 totals 16 residues. CDR1 ENHRY and CDR2 SYGVKD come from the germline V gene. V was pared by 4 bases and J by 6 bases, with 11 bases of the junction left unmatched. CDR3 bases: TGTGCCATCAGTGTACGGGCTAGCGGGCTAGGCAATGAGCAGTTCTTC. Amino acids: CAISVRASGLGNEQFF.

Many counts were recorded for this clonotype. The chain links TRBV7-3 to TRBJ1-5; tentatively, D is TRBD1 (6 bases). Germline V gene sequence: CDR1 SGHTA, CDR2 FQGTGA. The CDR3 runs to 15 residues. Trimming stripped 1 base from V and 7 bases from J, with 14 bases between. As DNA, the CDR3 is TGTGCCAGCAGCTTAAATGGGGGGCCGGGACAGCCCCAGCATTTT. Translation: CASSLNGGPGQPQHF.

This clonotype came up many times. The chain recombines TRBV20-1 with TRBJ2-7, with D possibly TRBD2 on 5 matching bases. V lost 2 bases, J lost 7 bases, and 9 bases lay in between. The CDR3 is 11 residues long. Germline V gene sequence: CDR1 DFQATT, CDR2 SNEGSKA (reference sequence). CDR3 loop: CSARRSGEQYF. The CDR3 DNA reads as TGCAGTGCTAGAAGGTCGGGAGAGCAGTACTTC.

Remarks on this clonotype: With a much larger clone just one base away, this may be a read error. This rearrangement joins TRBV29-1 to TRBJ2-7, with D perhaps matching TRBD1 or TRBD2 (5 bases each). The CDR3 spans 14 residues. CDR1 and CDR2 (germline): SQVTM, ANQGSEA. CDR3 bases: TGCAGCGTTCAACAACTCCTCCCGGGGACGGGCTTGCACTTC. Translated, it gives CSVQQLLPGTGLHF.

The table lists this clonotype with a count of one. A much larger clonotype is one base distant, so this may be a read error. This rearrangement joins TRBV5-6 to TRBJ1-1; 9 bases map to TRBD1. CDR3 length: 16 residues. CDR1 is SGHDT and CDR2 is YYEEEE in the germline V gene. Written as DNA, the CDR3 is TGTACCAGCAGCTCTCAAAACAGGGGGCGGGACACTGAAGCTTTCTTT. Amino acids: CTSSSQNRGRDTEAFF.

This clonotype appeared many times. The CDR3 sequence: CSVRTSGSGYEQYF. The CDR3 region has the DNA TGCAGTGTGAGGACTAGCGGGAGTGGGTACGAGCAGTACTTC. V and J are TRBV20-1 and TRBJ2-7; 13 bases line up with TRBD2. This CDR3 comprises 14 residues. Germline CDR1 is DFQATT and CDR2 is SNEGSKA (reference sequence). V lost 7 bases and J lost 4; bases outside the gene matches: 7.

This clonotype was seen only a few times. The V gene is TRBV6-2 or TRBV6-3, the J gene TRBJ1-4, with D perhaps TRBD1 (5 bases). Trimming took off 6 bases at V and 4 bases at J, with 12 bases between the two ends. The CDR3 extends over 14 amino acids. Germline CDR1 is MNHEY and CDR2 is SVGEGT. As DNA, the CDR3 is TGTGCCAGCAGCACCGGGACCGATAATGAAAAACTGTTTTTT. The encoded protein is CASSTGTDNEKLFF.

This chain joins TRBV5-6 and TRBJ2-1; the D gene could be TRBD1 or TRBD2 (6 bases each). The germline CDR1 and CDR2 sequences are SGHDT and YYEEEE. This CDR3 region has 17 residues. The V end was cut by 4 bases, the J end by 1 base, with 18 bases between. This chain's CDR3 is CASSRGGGTLSYNEQFF. The CDR3, as DNA: TGTGCCAGCAGCCGTGGAGGGGGGACACTATCCTACAATGAGCAGTTCTTC.

This clonotype was counted ten times or more. The chain links TRBV9 to TRBJ1-2, with D uncertain. Deletions cut 7 bases from V and 4 bases from J, with 23 bases between. Germline V gene data show CDR1 as SGDLS and CDR2 as YYNGEE. The CDR3 is made up of 16 amino acids. CDR3: CASHDAYSRKTYGYTF. The CDR3 DNA is TGTGCCAGCCACGACGCGTACTCAAGAAAGACCTATGGCTACACCTTC.

This clonotype was picked up many times. The rearrangement links TRBV30 to TRBJ1-2, with 7 bases aligning to TRBD1. V shed 5 bases and J 4 bases; nucleotides not matched to a gene: 16. Germline CDR1 GTSNPN, CDR2 SVGIG (reference sequence). This CDR3 is 16 amino acids long. The CDR3 DNA reads as TGTGCCTGGCGGGGACAGCGTTATAGAAAGACCTATGGCTACACCTTC. The encoded protein is CAWRGQRYRKTYGYTF.

As regards this clonotype: A much bigger clone sits one base away, suggesting this may be a read error. This sequence joins TRBV21-1 and TRBJ2-3. TRBV21-1 is given as a pseudogene. There are 17 residues in the CDR3. CDR3 in amino acids: CASRDIIATVVQDTQYF. The CDR3 DNA follows: TGTGCCAGCAGAGATATAATAGCTACAGTCGTGCAAGATACGCAGTATTTT.

The chain carries TRBV6-2 or TRBV6-3 and TRBJ2-7; D possibly corresponds to TRBD1 (6 bases). TRBJ2-5 matches the DNA end more closely, so the J call is doubtful. The CDR3 consists of 15 residues. Germline assignment: CDR1 MNHEY and CDR2 SVGEGT. The CDR3 is CASSTGSGDSETQYF. As DNA, the CDR3 is TGTGCCAGCAGTACCGGATCAGGGGATTCGGAGACCCAGTACTTC.

About this clonotype itself: This may come from a read error, since a much larger clone is one base off. The genes are TRBV7-4 and TRBJ1-2; D is unresolved. V lost 5 bases to trimming and J lost 4 bases, with 23 bases between them. Per the germline V gene, CDR1 is SGHVT and CDR2 is SQSDAQ. CDR3 length equals 17 residues. The CDR3: CASSHLSSARKAYGYTF. CDR3 nucleotide sequence: TGTGCCAGCAGCCACCTATCTTCAGCTCGAAAGGCCTATGGCTACACCTTC.

This chain joins TRBV5-1 and TRBJ2-3; D is unclear. Germline-derived CDR1 and CDR2 are SGHRS and YFSETQ. The CDR3 loop spans 15 amino acids. Trimming cost V 5 bases and J 1 base, with 14 bases left between them. Written as DNA, the CDR3 is TGCGCCAGCAGGCCAGGTGGCCCCGGCACAGATACGCAGTATTTT. This translates into CASRPGGPGTDTQYF.

This clonotype was picked up many times. V and J are TRBV27 and TRBJ2-3, with no clear D. The CDR3 totals 15 residues. Germline CDR1 and CDR2: MNHEY and SMNVEV (reference sequence). The V gene lost 3 bases and the J gene lost 3 bases, with 13 bases spanning the gap. The CDR3 here is CASSFMVSGTDTQYF. CDR3 sequence (DNA): TGTGCCAGCAGTTTTATGGTATCAGGAACAGATACGCAGTATTTT.

This clonotype was counted ten times or more. The J gene is TRBJ1-1, the V gene TRBV5-5, with TRBD1 matching over 8 bases. Germline CDR1 is SGHKS and CDR2 is YYEKEE (reference sequence). Trimming removed 7 bases from V and 2 bases from J; junction bases left unmatched: 4. This CDR3 has 13 amino acids. CDR3 loop: CASLDRVNTEAFF. CDR3 sequence (DNA): TGTGCCAGCCTGGACAGGGTTAACACTGAAGCTTTCTTT.